This TCR beta chain was recovered during a study of blood T cell repertoires in COVID-19. At the level of the study: The United States, Italy and Spain supplied acute and convalescent COVID-19 samples.

Adults between roughly 18 and 90 years of age took part from more than 20 US areas. Profiling relied on immunoSEQ multiplex PCR, and the TCRdb table lists in-frame clones only, not all of them. The data show about 460,000 clones, with about 88% seen just once and 6.5% to 8.5% held by the top ten. The CDR3 is made up of 13 amino acids. The genes are TRBV21-1 and TRBJ1-5; the tabulated D call, TRBD1, remains unverified against the DNA. TRBV21-1 is described as a pseudogene. This TCR was recovered from a woman aged 60 to 75 who had recovered from COVID-19. The sequenced material came from PBMCs or T cells enriched from blood (not recorded which). The CDR3 nucleotides read TGTGCCAGCAGCGGCAGGCGAGATCAGCCCCAGCATTTT. This codes for CASSGRRDQPQHF.